Following are 20 T cell receptor beta chains from one sample sequenced in a study of blood T cell repertoires in COVID-19. Profiling relied on immunoSEQ multiplex PCR, and the TCRdb table lists in-frame clones only, not all of them. The sample contains 100,000 to 150,000 clones, approximately 70% of which appear only once. The material sequenced was peripheral blood. These receptors originate from a human donor with acute or convalescent COVID-19. The donor label of this sample is uncertain.

V and J are TRBV25-1 and TRBJ2-7; weak D call: TRBD2 (6 bases). The germline V gene encodes CDR1 MGHDK and CDR2 SYGVNS. The CDR3 consists of 14 residues. Trimming removed 2 bases from V and 0 bases from J, with 8 bases in between. CDR3 in amino acids: CASSEVGGSYEQYF. The DNA for the CDR3 is TGTGCCAGCAGTGAAGTCGGGGGCTCCTACGAGCAGTACTTC.

The chain uses TRBV7-9 and TRBJ2-3; D gene unclear. The CDR3 extends over 14 amino acids. Germline V gene sequence: CDR1 SEHNR, CDR2 FQNEAQ (reference sequence). V dropped 5 bases and J dropped 1 base, with 10 bases sitting between them. CDR3 loop: CASSANVGTDTQYF. Written as DNA, the CDR3 is TGTGCCAGCAGCGCGAATGTGGGCACAGATACGCAGTATTTT.

The rearrangement links TRBV12-3 or TRBV12-4 to TRBJ1-1; 7 positions agree with TRBD1. J was trimmed by 6 bases and V by 5 bases; bases with no gene match: 3. The CDR3 is 12 amino acids. The CDR3 sequence is CASSTGVAEAFF. CDR3 bases: TGTGCCAGCAGTACAGGGGTCGCTGAAGCTTTCTTT.

The chain joins TRBV18 to TRBJ1-5; D possibly corresponds to TRBD1 (5 bases). The CDR3 sequence is 14 residues long. Trimming took off 5 bases at V and 1 base at J, with 9 bases between the two ends. The germline CDR1 and CDR2 sequences are KGHSH and LQKENI. CDR3 sequence (DNA): TGTGCCAGCTCATCACAGGAGAGCAATCAGCCCCAGCATTTT. It is translated as CASSSQESNQPQHF.

In its sample, this clone was seen a few times. V is TRBV19 and J is TRBJ1-2, with 9 bases aligning to TRBD1. CDR3 length equals 16 residues. After removal of 5 bases from V and 1 base from J, the junction contained 8 bases not matched to a gene. Germline V gene sequence: CDR1 LNHDA, CDR2 SQIVND (reference sequence). CDR3 DNA sequence: TGTGCCAGTAGTCCCGGGACAGGGCTCATTAACTATGGCTACACCTTC. It codes for CASSPGTGLINYGYTF.

V and J are TRBV5-6 and TRBJ1-5; 7 bases match TRBD1. Looked up from germline, CDR1 is SGHDT and CDR2 is YYEEEE. Trimming at V came to 4 bases and at J to 1 base, leaving 11 bases not matched to a gene. The CDR3 contains 17 residues. The CDR3 here is CASSRRRLTGSNQPQHF. The CDR3, as DNA: TGTGCCAGCAGCCGAAGGCGGCTGACAGGGAGCAATCAGCCCCAGCATTTT.

V and J are TRBV14 and TRBJ1-1, with D perhaps TRBD1 (5 bases). Germline loops: CDR1 SGHDN, CDR2 FVKESK. Trimming left V 7 bases short and J 1 base short, with 13 bases between. CDR3 length equals 14 residues. The CDR3 coding sequence is TGTGCCAGCACCGCGGGGGTAAGGAACACTGAAGCTTTCTTT. Encoded protein: CASTAGVRNTEAFF. Using reference TRBV14 and TRBJ1-1 for the parts outside the CDR3, the full variable domain is EAGVTQFPSHSVIEKGQTVTLRCDPISGHDNLYWYRRVMGKEIKFLLHFVKESKQDESGMPNNRFLAERTGGTYSTLKVQPAELEDSGVYFCASTAGVRNTEAFFGQGTRLTVV.

CDR3 sequence: CAISESSQLAGGPSTQYF. Written as DNA, the CDR3 is TGTGCCATCAGTGAGTCGTCCCAACTAGCGGGGGGGCCCTCTACGCAGTATTTT. The genes are TRBV10-3 and TRBJ2-3, with 13 bases that match TRBD2. The CDR3 covers 18 residues. Trimming cost V 0 bases and J 8 bases; bases outside gene matches: 11. The germline gives CDR1 ENHRY, CDR2 SYGVKD.

The chain combines TRBV18 with TRBJ2-2; 8 bases map to TRBD2. CDR1 and CDR2 (germline): KGHSH, LQKENI. J lost 4 bases, V lost 3 bases, and 4 bases had no gene match. The CDR3 runs to 15 residues. The CDR3 bases are TGTGCCAGCTCACCGCGGGGGGCCGGCACCGGGGAGCTGTTTTTT. Residues: CASSPRGAGTGELFF.

This clone was counted ten times or more. The genes are TRBV9 and TRBJ2-1, with TRBD2 matching 8 bases. Germline V gene data show CDR1 as SGDLS and CDR2 as YYNGEE. V shed 0 bases and J 4 bases; nucleotides not matched to a gene: 3. This CDR3 has 15 residues. CDR3 region: CASSVAGGGYNEQFF. The CDR3 DNA reads as TGTGCCAGCAGCGTAGCGGGGGGGGGTTACAATGAGCAGTTCTTC.

The rearrangement joins TRBV18 to TRBJ2-1; 9 bases align to TRBD1. Per germline, CDR1 KGHSH and CDR2 LQKENI. The CDR3 contains 17 residues. Trimming took 1 base from V and 3 from J; bases not matched to a gene: 7. DNA for the CDR3: TGTGCCAGCTCACCACAGGCGGGACAGGGTAGCTACAATGAGCAGTTCTTC. The encoded protein is CASSPQAGQGSYNEQFF.

The chain combines TRBV4-1 with TRBJ1-4, with TRBD1 matching 10 bases. With 5 bases clipped from V and 8 bases from J, the junction kept 11 bases outside the gene matches. CDR3 length: 16 amino acids. Per germline, CDR1 MGHRA and CDR2 YSYEKL. For the CDR3, the DNA is TGCGCCAGCAGCTTTCCGGGACAGGGGAGGGGAGAAAAACTGTTTTTT. Residues: CASSFPGQGRGEKLFF.

The chain has TRBV9 and TRBJ2-1; D unresolved. The V gene lost 0 bases and the J gene lost 7 bases, with 14 bases spanning the gap. The CDR3 runs to 15 residues. From germline, CDR1 is SGDLS and CDR2 YYNGEE. CDR3 loop: CASSVDATPWNEQFF. CDR3 bases: TGTGCCAGCAGCGTAGATGCTACCCCGTGGAATGAGCAGTTCTTC. Full variable domain (outside the CDR3, taken from reference TRBV9 and TRBJ2-1): DSGVTQTPKHLITATGQRVTLRCSPRSGDLSVYWYQQSLDQGLQFLIQYYNGEERAKGNILERFSAQQFPDLHSELNLSSLELGDSALYFCASSVDATPWNEQFFGPGTRLTVL.

The chain employs TRBV19 and TRBJ2-5, with D possibly TRBD2 on 6 matching bases. Germline loops: CDR1 LNHDA, CDR2 SQIVND (reference sequence). Deletions cut 6 bases from V and 1 base from J, with 15 bases between. The CDR3 sequence is 15 residues long. CDR3 DNA sequence: TGTGCCAGTAGAGACGGGGGAGCGACCCAAGAGACCCAGTACTTC. Translated, it gives CASRDGGATQETQYF.

The V and J genes are TRBV10-3 and TRBJ1-1, with D possibly matching TRBD1 (5 bases). The V gene lost 10 bases and the J gene lost 5 bases, with 20 bases spanning the gap. The CDR3 loop spans 14 amino acids. Germline-derived CDR1 and CDR2 are ENHRY and SYGVKD. CDR3 sequence reads: CATEVQGGRTEAFF. For the CDR3, the DNA is TGTGCCACGGAGGTTCAGGGTGGGAGGACTGAAGCTTTCTTT.

This clone appeared a few times. V and J are TRBV3-1 (or the pseudogene TRBV3-2) and TRBJ1-6, with a weak D call TRBD1 (5 bases). With 2 bases removed from V and 8 bases from J, the gap between germline ends came to 13 bases. The CDR3 runs 15 residues. CDR1 and CDR2 (germline): LGHDT, YNNKEL (reference sequence). CDR3 residues: CASSQWGVSDSPLHF. CDR3 nucleotides: TGTGCCAGCAGCCAATGGGGCGTCTCTGATTCACCCCTCCACTTT.

V and J are TRBV7-6 and TRBJ2-1; 9 nucleotides match TRBD2. Germline loops: CDR1 SGHVS, CDR2 FNYEAQ. This CDR3 region has 15 residues. Trimming removed 1 base from V and 3 bases from J; junction bases left unmatched: 1. This CDR3 is CASSLGRGGYNEQFF. The DNA for the CDR3 is TGTGCCAGCAGCTTAGGGCGGGGGGGCTACAATGAGCAGTTCTTC.

This clone was counted between two and nine times. The rearrangement links TRBV28 to TRBJ1-1; D not resolved. This CDR3 contains 17 residues. V lost 5 bases, J lost 0 bases, and 19 bases lay in between. Germline values: CDR1 MDHEN, CDR2 SYDVKM. In nucleotides, the CDR3 is TGTGCCAGCAGTATAGGGTCGGGGATATACATGAACACTGAAGCTTTCTTT. Protein product: CASSIGSGIYMNTEAFF.

Here the CDR3 DNA reads TGTGCCAGCTTACCGGGACTACACTCCTACAATGAGCAGTTCTTC. This gives the protein CASLPGLHSYNEQFF. V gene TRBV2 combines with J gene TRBJ2-1; 7 nucleotides agree with TRBD2. The V gene end was trimmed by 8 bases and the J gene end by 0 bases; junction bases not matched to a gene: 7. The V gene's germline CDR1 is SNHLY and CDR2 FYNNEI. The CDR3 runs 15 residues.

This clone occurred a few times. The V and J genes are TRBV29-1 and TRBJ1-1; D unresolved. CDR3 size: 11 residues. Germline loops: CDR1 SQVTM, CDR2 ANQGSEA. Trimming shortened V by 4 bases and J by 4 bases, and 7 bases separated the two germline ends. This chain's CDR3 is CSVGRGTEAFF. The CDR3 DNA follows: TGCAGCGTTGGCCGGGGCACTGAAGCTTTCTTT. Full variable domain (outside the CDR3, taken from reference TRBV29-1 and TRBJ1-1): SAVISQKPSRDICQRGTSLTIQCQVDSQVTMMFWYRQQPGQSLTLIATANQGSEATYESGFVIDKFPISRPNLTFSTLTVSNMSPEDSSIYLCSVGRGTEAFFGQGTRLTVV.